This T cell receptor beta chain derives from a study of CD8 T cells in Susac syndrome. RNA was extracted with the RNeasy kit, and a quantity of roughly 0.5 to 1 ug was reverse transcribed using random hexamers. TCRdb called the immunoSEQ multiplex PCR reads again in MiXCR, with one record for every CDR3 protein. The sample holds about 290,000 distinct CDR3 sequences, almost 85% seen once. This clonotype originated in a human donor with multiple sclerosis. Sequencing was performed on CD8+ T cells from PBMCs.

CDR3 sequence (DNA): TGTGCCAGCAGCGCCAGCTCCTACGAGCAGTACTTC. This translates into CASSASSYEQYF. This chain joins TRBV7-9 and TRBJ2-7; D call uncertain. V shed 5 bases and J shed 0 bases, with 5 bases lying between them. This CDR3 has 12 residues. The germline V gene encodes CDR1 SEHNR and CDR2 FQNEAQ (reference sequence).